This TCR beta chain appears in the sequencing data of a study of cytomegalovirus exposure and HLA in healthy donors. Points from the study as a whole: Listed as cytomegalovirus-associated were 150 to 200 TCR beta chains. Likely technical artifact: a cluster of highly shared sequence variants. High sensitivity and specificity were reportedly achieved when the classifier diagnosed cytomegalovirus status.

The CDR3 consists of 14 residues. Trimming pared 0 bases from V and 4 bases from J, leaving 10 bases between. From germline, CDR1 is SGHNT and CDR2 YYREEE (reference sequence). On this clone: As yet, its antigen is unknown.

Primers included in the PCR were 60 Vbeta and 13 Jbeta primers. Libraries were prepared by immunoSEQ multiplex PCR; TCRdb keeps only in-frame clonotypes and omits some of them. Of 150,000 to 200,000 clones listed, around 81% were seen once; the top ten hold under 2.5%. This rearrangement joins TRBV5-4 to TRBJ1-1, with unresolved D. This clonotype originated in a woman between 25 and 40 years old in good health and CMV-seronegative. Source material: PBMCs. The CDR3 bases are TGTGCCAGCAGCTTGGGTGGGCTTGGCACTGAAGCTTTCTTT. Translated: CASSLGGLGTEAFF.